The entry below gives a single TCR beta chain sequence along with its context. As yet, its antigen is unknown. This sample was taken from a study of T cell responses to AZD1222 COVID-19 vaccine. Turning to the study itself: Investigators merged groups given second doses at roughly 4 or roughly 12 weeks. Broader study findings: At baseline, just five to seven AZD1222 recipients tested seropositive. After two AZD1222 doses, spike-specific TCR breadth and depth rose versus day 0. The sample set comprised mostly white British donors with more females, and clonal diversity was possibly underestimated.

Trimming left V 2 bases short and J 12 bases short, with 8 bases between. CDR3 size: 11 residues. Sequencing used immunoSEQ multiplex PCR; TCRdb keeps in-frame clones, though not all of them. The repertoire holds about 140,000 clones, with around nine tenths as singletons. Sequences were derived from peripheral blood, sampled on day 0 of AZD1222 vaccination. This clonotype was sampled from an adult in good health. This sequence joins TRBV12-3 or TRBV12-4 and TRBJ2-1; D tentatively fits TRBD1 or TRBD2 (5 bases each). The CDR3 spells CASSLSGTQFF. The DNA of the CDR3 is TGTGCCAGCAGTTTAAGTGGGACGCAGTTCTTC.